This T cell receptor beta chain was sequenced during a study of CD4 T cells in relation to SARS-CoV-2 and coronaviruses. Overall study context: After roughly ten days of antigen culture, PBMC TCR beta CDR3s were sequenced.

The unexposed donors gave CD4+ T cells in about 2011-2018, prior to COVID-19. After 10 to 11 days of culture, CD4+ T cells were isolated. Cells permitting, SARS-CoV-2 S/N and four cold-coronavirus spikes were tested on unexposed-donor CD4+ T cells. This CDR3 contains 14 residues. V was pared by 4 bases and J by 4 bases, with 13 bases between. Germline loops: CDR1 LNHDA, CDR2 SQIVND (reference sequence). Concerning this clone: The antigen remains undetermined.

Here immunoSEQ multiplex PCR was the method, and the copy in TCRdb shows in-frame clones only, minus some. The table includes around 16,000 clones, 65% to 85% detected once. The sample was CD4+ T cells from PBMCs, cultured in vitro. The chain couples TRBV19 to TRBJ1-2; D not resolved. The source of this sequence is a human donor in good health. The CDR3: CASSTAGSGYGYTF. DNA for the CDR3: TGTGCCAGTAGTACGGCGGGGTCTGGCTATGGCTACACCTTC.